This is a list of T cell receptor beta chains from one sample in a study of cytomegalovirus exposure and HLA in healthy donors. Produced via immunoSEQ multiplex PCR; TCRdb's table is partial and in-frame only. The sample consists of about 160,000 clones, about 75% of them appearing once. Sample: PBMCs. These receptors all come from a female donor in good health and CMV-seronegative. Each CDR3 is given with its conserved first and last residue. D genes are given only for firm matches. Size values are once, few and many counts, or a class for expanded clones, and some rows have none.

d_call: -; v_call: TRBV7-3; j_call: TRBJ1-2; clone_size: -; cdr3_nt: TGTGCCAGCAGCCCCGACAGAGAGTATGGCTACACCTTC; cdr3_aa: CASSPDREYGYTF
d_call: TRBD1; v_call: TRBV27; j_call: TRBJ1-2; clone_size: -; cdr3_nt: TGTGCCAGTCGGCCCTCAGGGGGCTATGGCTACACCTTC; cdr3_aa: CASRPSGGYGYTF
d_call: -; v_call: TRBV5-6; j_call: TRBJ2-1; clone_size: -; cdr3_nt: TGTGCCAGCAGCTTGTTAGGGGTTAGAAACTACAATGAGCAGTTCTTC; cdr3_aa: CASSLLGVRNYNEQFF
d_call: -; v_call: TRBV30; j_call: TRBJ2-7; clone_size: few; cdr3_nt: TGTGCCTGGAGTCGGAGCCAGCCCGAGCAGTACTTC; cdr3_aa: CAWSRSQPEQYF
d_call: TRBD2; v_call: TRBV5-4; j_call: TRBJ2-7; clone_size: once; cdr3_nt: TGTGCCAGCAGCTTGCTGCTCGGGAGGGCCTACGAGCAGTACTTC; cdr3_aa: CASSLLLGRAYEQYF
d_call: TRBD2; v_call: TRBV6-1; j_call: TRBJ2-1; clone_size: -; cdr3_nt: TGTGCCAGCAGTGATAATGTTTGGGGGGAGGGATACAATGAGCAGTTCTTC; cdr3_aa: CASSDNVWGEGYNEQFF
d_call: -; v_call: TRBV11-1; j_call: TRBJ2-5; clone_size: few; cdr3_nt: TGTGCCAGCAGCTCCCGGGTAGTTGGGCAAGAGACCCAGTACTTC; cdr3_aa: CASSSRVVGQETQYF
d_call: -; v_call: TRBV7-6; j_call: TRBJ2-7; clone_size: -; cdr3_nt: TGTGCCAGCAGCTTAGCGTATGGGCCACCCTACGAGCAGTACTTC; cdr3_aa: CASSLAYGPPYEQYF
d_call: -; v_call: TRBV6-5; j_call: TRBJ2-7; clone_size: -; cdr3_nt: TGTGCCAGCAGGCGCTCTGGGCCGAACCACGAGCAGTACTTC; cdr3_aa: CASRRSGPNHEQYF
d_call: TRBD2; v_call: TRBV19; j_call: TRBJ2-3; clone_size: -; cdr3_nt: TGTGCCAGTAGTATAGATCGGCGGCTAGCGGGAGGGGGAAATACGCAGTATTTT; cdr3_aa: CASSIDRRLAGGGNTQYF
d_call: -; v_call: TRBV27; j_call: TRBJ2-5; clone_size: -; cdr3_nt: TGTGCCAGCAGTCCCATAAACAGGGTGTACCAAGAGACCCAGTACTTC; cdr3_aa: CASSPINRVYQETQYF
d_call: -; v_call: TRBV10-2; j_call: TRBJ2-3; clone_size: -; cdr3_nt: TGCGCCAGCAGTGAGCCGGGAACTAGTGGGCCCCCAGATACGCAGTATTTT; cdr3_aa: CASSEPGTSGPPDTQYF
d_call: TRBD2; v_call: TRBV7-3; j_call: TRBJ2-2; clone_size: -; cdr3_nt: TGTGCCAGCAGCGGACTAGCGGGAGGGTTCACCGGGGAGCTGTTTTTT; cdr3_aa: CASSGLAGGFTGELFF
d_call: TRBD1; v_call: TRBV23-1; j_call: TRBJ1-6; clone_size: few; cdr3_nt: TGCGCCAGCAGTCAATCCCCGGGACAGATCAATTCACCCCTCCACTTT; cdr3_aa: CASSQSPGQINSPLHF
d_call: -; v_call: TRBV29-1; j_call: TRBJ1-4; clone_size: -; cdr3_nt: TGCAGCGTCCTCGGAACTAATGAAAAACTGTTTTTT; cdr3_aa: CSVLGTNEKLFF
d_call: -; v_call: TRBV4-2; j_call: TRBJ2-2; clone_size: few; cdr3_nt: TGTGCCAGCAGCCACACGAACCTGAGGGGGGGAGTAGGCACCGGGGAGCTGTTTTTT; cdr3_aa: CASSHTNLRGGVGTGELFF
d_call: -; v_call: TRBV5-1; j_call: TRBJ1-1; clone_size: once; cdr3_nt: TGCGCCAGCAGCCCCGGACTGCTAACGAACACTGAAGCTTTCTTT; cdr3_aa: CASSPGLLTNTEAFF
d_call: -; v_call: TRBV6-5; j_call: TRBJ2-5; clone_size: -; cdr3_nt: TGTGCCAGCAGTTACCACGATTCCGCCAGGGGAGAGACCCAGTACTTC; cdr3_aa: CASSYHDSARGETQYF
d_call: TRBD1; v_call: TRBV7-2; j_call: TRBJ1-2; clone_size: -; cdr3_nt: TGTGCCAGCTCCTCAGGGACAGGGGGCTCCAACTATGGCTACACCTTC; cdr3_aa: CASSSGTGGSNYGYTF
d_call: -; v_call: TRBV6-5; j_call: TRBJ2-5; clone_size: few; cdr3_nt: TGTGCCAGCAGGGAAGCGGGTGTAAGAGAGACCCAGTACTTC; cdr3_aa: CASREAGVRETQYF
d_call: TRBD2; v_call: TRBV4-1; j_call: TRBJ2-1; clone_size: -; cdr3_nt: TGCGCCAGCAGCCTCCAGGCGGGAGGGCCGGGTCGTGAGCAGTTCTTC; cdr3_aa: CASSLQAGGPGREQFF
d_call: TRBD1; v_call: TRBV27; j_call: TRBJ2-7; clone_size: -; cdr3_nt: TGTGCCAGCGAACAGGGGTACGAGCAGTACTTC; cdr3_aa: CASEQGYEQYF
d_call: -; v_call: TRBV28; j_call: TRBJ1-2; clone_size: -; cdr3_nt: TGTGCCACTTCCTCGACAGAGACTAACTATGGCTACACCTTC; cdr3_aa: CATSSTETNYGYTF
d_call: TRBD1; v_call: TRBV4-2; j_call: TRBJ2-2; clone_size: -; cdr3_nt: TGTGCCAGCAGCCAAGTTATTACAGGGGGTCGTGCCGGGGAGCTGTTTTTT; cdr3_aa: CASSQVITGGRAGELFF
d_call: -; v_call: TRBV7-9; j_call: TRBJ2-3; clone_size: -; cdr3_nt: TGTGCCAGCAGCTCCTCGACAGGGGAGGGGTGGACAGATACGCAGTATTTT; cdr3_aa: CASSSSTGEGWTDTQYF
d_call: TRBD1; v_call: TRBV4-1; j_call: TRBJ2-7; clone_size: -; cdr3_nt: TGCGCCAGCAGCCATTCCGCCGGGACAGCGAATTACTACGAGCAGTACTTC; cdr3_aa: CASSHSAGTANYYEQYF
d_call: -; v_call: TRBV5-6; j_call: TRBJ2-6; clone_size: -; cdr3_nt: TGTGCCAGCAGCGTGCACAGGTCTGGGGCCAACGTCCTGACTTTC; cdr3_aa: CASSVHRSGANVLTF
d_call: -; v_call: TRBV5-1; j_call: TRBJ2-7; clone_size: -; cdr3_nt: TGCGCCAGCAGCTTGGATGGCCTCAGCTCCTACGAGCAGTACTTC; cdr3_aa: CASSLDGLSSYEQYF
d_call: -; v_call: TRBV15; j_call: TRBJ2-5; clone_size: -; cdr3_nt: TGTGCCACCAGCAGAGTGGGGCAGGGGGGGACCCAGTACTTC; cdr3_aa: CATSRVGQGGTQYF
d_call: -; v_call: TRBV6-5; j_call: TRBJ1-1; clone_size: -; cdr3_nt: TGTGCCAGCAGTTACAGACTTCTCGGCGGCACTGAAGCTTTCTTT; cdr3_aa: CASSYRLLGGTEAFF
d_call: -; v_call: TRBV7-8; j_call: TRBJ1-5; clone_size: -; cdr3_nt: TGTGCCAGCAACCTCGACGGAGCAAATCAGCCCCAGCATTTT; cdr3_aa: CASNLDGANQPQHF
d_call: TRBD1; v_call: TRBV19; j_call: TRBJ2-1; clone_size: -; cdr3_nt: TGTGCCAGTACACAGGGGGTCTACAATGAGCAGTTCTTC; cdr3_aa: CASTQGVYNEQFF
d_call: TRBD1; v_call: TRBV5-1; j_call: TRBJ1-2; clone_size: -; cdr3_nt: TGCGCCAGCAGCCTACAGGGGATGATAGGCTACACCTTC; cdr3_aa: CASSLQGMIGYTF
d_call: TRBD2; v_call: TRBV9; j_call: TRBJ2-5; clone_size: -; cdr3_nt: TGTGCCAGCAGCGCCCATACCCCCGGGACTAGCGGGGCCCAAGAGACCCAGTACTTC; cdr3_aa: CASSAHTPGTSGAQETQYF
d_call: -; v_call: TRBV4-1; j_call: TRBJ2-2; clone_size: few; cdr3_nt: TGCGCCAGCAGCCAAGACCGGCAAGGCAGGGACTCCCCGTGGACCGGGGAGCTGTTTTTT; cdr3_aa: CASSQDRQGRDSPWTGELFF
d_call: TRBD1; v_call: TRBV13; j_call: TRBJ2-1; clone_size: -; cdr3_nt: TGTGCCAGCAGCTCAGGGACAGGGAGAGAGTTCTTC; cdr3_aa: CASSSGTGREFF
d_call: -; v_call: TRBV5-1; j_call: TRBJ2-5; clone_size: -; cdr3_nt: TGCGCCAGCAGCTTGAGGCAGGGCGGAGAGACCCAGTACTTC; cdr3_aa: CASSLRQGGETQYF
d_call: -; v_call: TRBV7-3; j_call: TRBJ2-7; clone_size: -; cdr3_nt: TGTGCCAGCAGCTTAATTGCCGGGAACTACGAGCAGTACTTC; cdr3_aa: CASSLIAGNYEQYF
d_call: -; v_call: TRBV5-4; j_call: TRBJ2-7; clone_size: -; cdr3_nt: TGTGCCAGCAGCTTTTCCTCCTACGCCTACGAGCAGTACTTC; cdr3_aa: CASSFSSYAYEQYF
d_call: TRBD2; v_call: TRBV30; j_call: TRBJ2-5; clone_size: -; cdr3_nt: TGTGCCTGGAGTGTGTTGGCGGGGGACCAAGAGACCCAGTACTTC; cdr3_aa: CAWSVLAGDQETQYF
d_call: -; v_call: TRBV10-1; j_call: TRBJ2-2; clone_size: -; cdr3_nt: TGCGCCAGCAGTGATCCGGGAACCCCCGGGGAGCTGTTTTTT; cdr3_aa: CASSDPGTPGELFF
d_call: -; v_call: TRBV19; j_call: TRBJ1-4; clone_size: -; cdr3_nt: TGTGCCAGTAGGGTTACGGGGGGCGCGAATGAAAAACTGTTTTTT; cdr3_aa: CASRVTGGANEKLFF
d_call: -; v_call: TRBV2; j_call: TRBJ2-3; clone_size: -; cdr3_nt: TGTGCCAGCAGTGCGCAGGGGCCGGGGACAGATACGCAGTATTTT; cdr3_aa: CASSAQGPGTDTQYF
d_call: -; v_call: TRBV6-5; j_call: TRBJ1-2; clone_size: -; cdr3_nt: TGTGCCAGCAGTTACTCGCCCCGACAGTTTAACTATGGCTACACCTTC; cdr3_aa: CASSYSPRQFNYGYTF
d_call: TRBD1; v_call: TRBV27; j_call: TRBJ1-2; clone_size: -; cdr3_nt: TGTGCCAGCAGTTTAAACAGGGGTAGCTATGGCTACACCTTC; cdr3_aa: CASSLNRGSYGYTF
d_call: TRBD1; v_call: TRBV5-1; j_call: TRBJ2-3; clone_size: few; cdr3_nt: TGCGCCAGCGCCGCCGGGACAGGGGGGTCAGATACGCAGTATTTT; cdr3_aa: CASAAGTGGSDTQYF
d_call: -; v_call: TRBV4-2; j_call: TRBJ2-3; clone_size: few; cdr3_nt: TGTGCCAGCAGCCAAGAGCCCAGCGGGAGCACAGATACGCAGTATTTT; cdr3_aa: CASSQEPSGSTDTQYF
d_call: TRBD1; v_call: TRBV5-1; j_call: TRBJ1-2; clone_size: -; cdr3_nt: TGCGCCAGCAGAAGGGACAGGGATGGCTACACCTTC; cdr3_aa: CASRRDRDGYTF
d_call: -; v_call: TRBV27; j_call: TRBJ2-7; clone_size: -; cdr3_nt: TGTGCCAGCAGCCCTAGACTGATGGCGGGATTAGGGGAGCAGTACTTC; cdr3_aa: CASSPRLMAGLGEQYF
d_call: TRBD1; v_call: TRBV5-1; j_call: TRBJ1-1; clone_size: -; cdr3_nt: TGCGCCAGCAGCCCTAGACAGGGGGGGGACACTGAAGCTTTCTTT; cdr3_aa: CASSPRQGGDTEAFF
d_call: TRBD1; v_call: TRBV2; j_call: TRBJ2-5; clone_size: -; cdr3_nt: TGTGCCAGCAGTCGCCGGGACAGGGGACAGACCCAGTACTTC; cdr3_aa: CASSRRDRGQTQYF
d_call: TRBD1; v_call: TRBV28; j_call: TRBJ2-4; clone_size: -; cdr3_nt: TGTGCCAGCAGTTTCGGCCCCGGGACAGGAGTAGCCAAAAACATTCAGTACTTC; cdr3_aa: CASSFGPGTGVAKNIQYF
d_call: TRBD1; v_call: TRBV28; j_call: TRBJ2-1; clone_size: -; cdr3_nt: TGTGCCAGCAGTCCCGGGACAGGGGCCTACAATGAGCAGTTCTTC; cdr3_aa: CASSPGTGAYNEQFF
d_call: -; v_call: TRBV6-1; j_call: TRBJ1-6; clone_size: -; cdr3_nt: TGTGCCAGCAGTTCAGGGCCGTATAATTCACCCCTCCACTTT; cdr3_aa: CASSSGPYNSPLHF
d_call: TRBD1; v_call: TRBV27; j_call: TRBJ2-5; clone_size: -; cdr3_nt: TGTGCCAGCAGTTTAAGCGGACAGGGTGTAAAGACCCAGTACTTC; cdr3_aa: CASSLSGQGVKTQYF